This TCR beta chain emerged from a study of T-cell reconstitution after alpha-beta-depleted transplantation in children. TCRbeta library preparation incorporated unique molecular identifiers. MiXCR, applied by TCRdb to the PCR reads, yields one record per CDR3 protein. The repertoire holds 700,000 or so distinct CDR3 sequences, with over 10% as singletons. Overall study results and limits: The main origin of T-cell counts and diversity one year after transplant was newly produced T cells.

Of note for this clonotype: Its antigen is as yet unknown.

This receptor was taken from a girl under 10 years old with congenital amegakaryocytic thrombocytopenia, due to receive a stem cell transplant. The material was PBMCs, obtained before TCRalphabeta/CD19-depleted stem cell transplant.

The CDR3: CASSFVGEGANVLTF. CDR3 bases: TGTGCCAGCAGTTTCGTGGGAGAAGGGGCCAACGTCCTGACTTTC. The V call is TRBV28, the J call TRBJ2-6; D perhaps matches TRBD2 (5 bases). The CDR3 contains 15 residues. The germline V gene has CDR1 MDHEN and CDR2 SYDVKM. Trimming took 3 bases from V and 4 from J, leaving 10 bases between them.